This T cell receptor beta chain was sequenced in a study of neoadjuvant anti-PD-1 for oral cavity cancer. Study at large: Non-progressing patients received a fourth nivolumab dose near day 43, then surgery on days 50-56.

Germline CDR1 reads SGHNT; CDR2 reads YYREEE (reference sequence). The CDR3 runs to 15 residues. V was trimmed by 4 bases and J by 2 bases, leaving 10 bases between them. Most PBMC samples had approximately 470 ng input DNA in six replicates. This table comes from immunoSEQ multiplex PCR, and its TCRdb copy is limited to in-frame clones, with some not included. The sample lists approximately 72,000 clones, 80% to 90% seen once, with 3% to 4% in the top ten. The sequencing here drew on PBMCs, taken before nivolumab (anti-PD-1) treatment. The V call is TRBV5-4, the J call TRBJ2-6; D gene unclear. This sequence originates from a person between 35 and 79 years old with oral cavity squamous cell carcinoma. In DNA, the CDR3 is TGTGCCAGCAGCACGCAGGTGGCTGGGGCCAACGTCCTGACTTTC. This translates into CASSTQVAGANVLTF.